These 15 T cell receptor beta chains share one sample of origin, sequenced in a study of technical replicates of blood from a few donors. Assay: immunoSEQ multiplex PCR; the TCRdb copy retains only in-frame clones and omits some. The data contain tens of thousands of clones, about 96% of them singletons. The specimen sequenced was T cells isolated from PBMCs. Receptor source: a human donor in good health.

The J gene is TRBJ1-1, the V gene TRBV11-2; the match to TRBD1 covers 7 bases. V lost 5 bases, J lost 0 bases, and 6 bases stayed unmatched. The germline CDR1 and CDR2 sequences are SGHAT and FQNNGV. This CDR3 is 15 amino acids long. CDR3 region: CASSHRGGMNTEAFF. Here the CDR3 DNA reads TGTGCCAGCAGCCACAGGGGAGGCATGAACACTGAAGCTTTCTTT.

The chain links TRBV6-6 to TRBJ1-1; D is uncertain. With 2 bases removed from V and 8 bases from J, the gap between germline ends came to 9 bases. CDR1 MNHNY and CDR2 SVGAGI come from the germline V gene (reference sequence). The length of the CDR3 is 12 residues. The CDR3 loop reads CASSYGGPEAFF. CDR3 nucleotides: TGTGCCAGCAGTTACGGAGGCCCCGAAGCTTTCTTT.

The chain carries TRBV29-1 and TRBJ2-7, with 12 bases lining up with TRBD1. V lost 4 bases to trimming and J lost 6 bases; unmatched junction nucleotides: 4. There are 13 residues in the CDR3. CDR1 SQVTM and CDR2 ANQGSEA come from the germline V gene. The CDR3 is CSVVGQGALEQYF. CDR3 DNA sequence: TGCAGCGTTGTGGGACAGGGGGCACTCGAGCAGTACTTC.

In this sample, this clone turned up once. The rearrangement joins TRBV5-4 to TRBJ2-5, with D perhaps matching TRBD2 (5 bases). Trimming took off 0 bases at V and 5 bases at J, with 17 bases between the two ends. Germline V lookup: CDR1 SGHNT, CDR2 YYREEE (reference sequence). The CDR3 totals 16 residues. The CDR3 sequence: CASSLGLSRTSETQYF. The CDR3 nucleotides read TGTGCCAGCAGCTTGGGACTATCGCGAACGTCGGAGACCCAGTACTTC.

The DNA of the CDR3 is TGTGCCAGCAGCTTATCGGGGAACACTGAAGCTTTCTTT. The encoded protein is CASSLSGNTEAFF. The chain is built from TRBV7-2 and TRBJ1-1; D remains unclear. Germline CDR1 and CDR2: SGHTA and FQGNSA. The V and J ends lost 2 bases and 1 base respectively, with 5 bases between them. The CDR3 length is 13 residues.

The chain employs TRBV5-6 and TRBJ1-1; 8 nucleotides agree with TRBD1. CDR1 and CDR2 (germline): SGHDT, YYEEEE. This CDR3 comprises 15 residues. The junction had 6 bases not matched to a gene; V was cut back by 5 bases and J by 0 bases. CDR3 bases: TGTGCCAGCAGTCCCGGGACAGGTATGAACACTGAAGCTTTCTTT. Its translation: CASSPGTGMNTEAFF.

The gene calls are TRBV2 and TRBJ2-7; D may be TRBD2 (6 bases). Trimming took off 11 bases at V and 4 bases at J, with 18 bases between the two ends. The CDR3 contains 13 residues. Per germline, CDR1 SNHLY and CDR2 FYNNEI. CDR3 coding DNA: TGTGCCCCCGGGACTTGGGCCCAATACGAGCAGTACTTC. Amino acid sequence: CAPGTWAQYEQYF.

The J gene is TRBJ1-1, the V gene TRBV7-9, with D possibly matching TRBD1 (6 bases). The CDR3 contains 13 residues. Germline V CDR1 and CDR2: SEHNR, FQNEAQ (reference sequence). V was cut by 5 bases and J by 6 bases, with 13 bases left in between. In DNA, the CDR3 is TGTGCCAGCAGCCTAGGGGAGGGGGCTGAAGCTTTCTTT. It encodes CASSLGEGAEAFF.

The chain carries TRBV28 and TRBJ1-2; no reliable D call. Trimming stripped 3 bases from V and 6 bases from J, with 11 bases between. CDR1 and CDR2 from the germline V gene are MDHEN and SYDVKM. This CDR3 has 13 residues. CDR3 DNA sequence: TGTGCCAGCAGTTTCGTCAGTGCTCATGGCTACACCTTC. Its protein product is CASSFVSAHGYTF.

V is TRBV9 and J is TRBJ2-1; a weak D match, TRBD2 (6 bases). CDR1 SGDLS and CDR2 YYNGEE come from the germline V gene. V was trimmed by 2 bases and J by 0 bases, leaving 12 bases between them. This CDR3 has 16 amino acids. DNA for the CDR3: TGTGCCAGCAGCGTTTTGGCGGGGAGCTCCTACAATGAGCAGTTCTTC. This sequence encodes CASSVLAGSSYNEQFF.

The CDR3 loop reads CASSLARVGGMNTEAFF. CDR3 sequence (DNA): TGTGCCAGCAGCCTGGCTCGGGTTGGGGGCATGAACACTGAAGCTTTCTTT. The chain has TRBV4-2 and TRBJ1-1; D perhaps matches TRBD1 (6 bases). V dropped 4 bases and J dropped 0 bases, with 18 bases sitting between them. Germline V gene data show CDR1 as LGHNA and CDR2 as YNFKEQ. The CDR3 has 17 residues.

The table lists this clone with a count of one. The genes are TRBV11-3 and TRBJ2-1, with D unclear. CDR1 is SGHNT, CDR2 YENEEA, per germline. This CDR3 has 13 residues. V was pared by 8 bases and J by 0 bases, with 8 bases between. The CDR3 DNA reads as TGTGCCAGCGCGAGAAGCTCCTACAATGAGCAGTTCTTC. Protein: CASARSSYNEQFF.

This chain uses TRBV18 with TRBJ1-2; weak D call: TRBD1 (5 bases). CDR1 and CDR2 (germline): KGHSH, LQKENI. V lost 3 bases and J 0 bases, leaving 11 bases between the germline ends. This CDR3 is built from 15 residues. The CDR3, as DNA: TGTGCCAGCTCACCTACTACAGGTGCTAACTATGGCTACACCTTC. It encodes CASSPTTGANYGYTF. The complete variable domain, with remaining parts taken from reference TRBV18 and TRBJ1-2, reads NAGVMQNPRHLVRRRGQEARLRCSPMKGHSHVYWYRQLPEEGLKFMVYLQKENIIDESGMPKERFSAEFPKEGPSILRIQQVVRGDSAAYFCASSPTTGANYGYTFGSGTRLTVV.

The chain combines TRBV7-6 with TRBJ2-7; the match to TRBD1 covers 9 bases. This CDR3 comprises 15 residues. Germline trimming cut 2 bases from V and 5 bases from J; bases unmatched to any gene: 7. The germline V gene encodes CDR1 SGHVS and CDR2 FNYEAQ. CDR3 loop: CASSLNTGGMNEQYF. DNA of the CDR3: TGTGCCAGCAGCTTAAATACAGGGGGCATGAACGAGCAGTACTTC.

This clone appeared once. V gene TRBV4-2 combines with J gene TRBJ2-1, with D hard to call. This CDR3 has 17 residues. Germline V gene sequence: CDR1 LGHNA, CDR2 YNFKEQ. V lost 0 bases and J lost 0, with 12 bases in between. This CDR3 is CASSQDTERSSYNEQFF. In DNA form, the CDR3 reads TGTGCCAGCAGCCAAGATACGGAACGGAGCTCCTACAATGAGCAGTTCTTC.